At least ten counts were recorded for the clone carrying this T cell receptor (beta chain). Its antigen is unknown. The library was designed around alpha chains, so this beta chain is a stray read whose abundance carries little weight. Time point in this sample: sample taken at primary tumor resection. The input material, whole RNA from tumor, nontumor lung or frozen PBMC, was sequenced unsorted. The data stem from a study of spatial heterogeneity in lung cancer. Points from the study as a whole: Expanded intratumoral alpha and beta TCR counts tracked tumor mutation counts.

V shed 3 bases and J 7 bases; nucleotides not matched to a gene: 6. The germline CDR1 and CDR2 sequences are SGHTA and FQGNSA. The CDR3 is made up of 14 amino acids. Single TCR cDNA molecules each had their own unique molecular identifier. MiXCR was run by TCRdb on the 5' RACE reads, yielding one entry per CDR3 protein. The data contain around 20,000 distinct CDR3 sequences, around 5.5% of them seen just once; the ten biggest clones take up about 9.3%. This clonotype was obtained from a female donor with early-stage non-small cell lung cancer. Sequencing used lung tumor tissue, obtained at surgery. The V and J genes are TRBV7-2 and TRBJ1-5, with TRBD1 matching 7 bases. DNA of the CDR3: TGTGCCAGCAGCTTGGGACAGCCCGGACAGCCCCAGCATTTT. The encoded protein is CASSLGQPGQPQHF. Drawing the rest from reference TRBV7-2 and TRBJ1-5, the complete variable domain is GAGVSQSPSNKVTEKGKDVELRCDPISGHTALYWYRQSLGQGLEFLIYFQGNSAPDKSGLPSDRFSAERTGGSVSTLTIQRTQQEDSAVYLCASSLGQPGQPQHFGDGTRLSIL.